A selection of T cell receptor beta chains follows, all from one sample in a study of blood T cell repertoires in COVID-19. Profiled with immunoSEQ multiplex PCR; TCRdb holds only in-frame clones, not every one. The profile covers under 65,000 clones, with about 80% appearing a single time and approximately 20% taken by the ten largest. Specimen: peripheral blood. The source is a woman aged 55-69 years with acute or convalescent COVID-19. CDR3s include the opening cysteine and the closing phenylalanine or tryptophan. The D gene is left open where the match is weak. Only part of the rows carry a size: once, few, many, or a class if the clone is expanded.

-	TRBV5-6	TRBD1	TRBJ1-2	TGTGCCAGCAGCTCGGGACAGTTCTATGGCTACACCTTC	CASSSGQFYGYTF
-	TRBV2	TRBD1	TRBJ1-4	TGTGCCAGCAGTAAGGACAGGGGTAGTGAAAAACTGTTTTTT	CASSKDRGSEKLFF
-	TRBV7-9	-	TRBJ2-1	TGTGCCAGCAGCTTATTGCTGCAGAACAATGAGCAGTTCTTC	CASSLLLQNNEQFF
-	TRBV5-5	TRBD1	TRBJ2-7	TGTGCCAGCAGCTGGGACAGGGGCTACGAGCAGTACTTC	CASSWDRGYEQYF
-	TRBV6-5	-	TRBJ1-3	TGTGCCAGCAGCCTCTTAAGGGAGGACACCATATATTTT	CASSLLREDTIYF
-	TRBV5-1	-	TRBJ2-2	TGCGCCAGCAGTCCTCGTCCGGGTGTCGGGGAGCTGTTTTTT	CASSPRPGVGELFF
-	TRBV9	TRBD1	TRBJ1-1	TGTGCCAGCAGCCCCCGACAGGGGGCGGACACTGAAGCTTTCTTT	CASSPRQGADTEAFF
-	TRBV6-5	TRBD1	TRBJ1-1	TGTGCCATCGCGACAGGGGCGAGCACTGAAGCTTTCTTT	CAIATGASTEAFF
few	TRBV12-2	-	TRBJ2-2	TGTGCAAGTCGCTTATGGACAGGGACGAACACCGGGGAGCTGTTTTTT	CASRLWTGTNTGELFF
-	TRBV6-5	-	TRBJ1-1	TGTGCCAGCAGTTACCCCGGGGGGAACACTGAAGCTTTCTTT	CASSYPGGNTEAFF
-	TRBV6-5	TRBD1	TRBJ1-2	TGTGCCAGCAGATCGACAGGGGGGAATGGCTACACCTTC	CASRSTGGNGYTF
-	TRBV30	-	TRBJ1-3	TGTGCCTGGAGGGTCGACTCCTCTGGAAACACCATATATTTT	CAWRVDSSGNTIYF
-	TRBV7-9	TRBD1	TRBJ2-7	TGTGCCAGCAGCCCACTACCGGGACAGGGTGTTGGCGAGCAGTACTTC	CASSPLPGQGVGEQYF
-	TRBV7-2	-	TRBJ1-2	TGTGCCAGCAGCAAAAGGTCGGCGGGCTATGGCTACACCTTC	CASSKRSAGYGYTF
-	TRBV5-1	-	TRBJ2-7	TGCGCCAGCAGCTTTGAACAACCTTTAACTAGCGAGCAGTACTTC	CASSFEQPLTSEQYF
-	TRBV5-4	-	TRBJ2-7	TGTGCCAGCAGCGCAGGCCGGGACATAGCCTACGAGCAGTACTTC	CASSAGRDIAYEQYF
-	TRBV7-2	TRBD2	TRBJ2-3	TGTGCCAGCAGCGCCGGGGGGGCGGGTACAGATACGCAGTATTTT	CASSAGGAGTDTQYF
-	TRBV11-2	-	TRBJ2-6	TGTGCCAGCAGCGTCTCCAGGGTCTCTGGGGCCAACGTCCTGACTTTC	CASSVSRVSGANVLTF
-	TRBV5-4	-	TRBJ2-2	TGTGCCAGCAGCTTGTCCGGGGTTCCGAACACCGGGGAGCTGTTTTTT	CASSLSGVPNTGELFF
-	TRBV3-1/TRBV3-2	-	TRBJ1-1	TGTGCCAGCAGCCAAGCGGGGGTAGCCACTGAAGCTTTCTTT	CASSQAGVATEAFF
-	TRBV5-1	-	TRBJ2-1	TGCGCCAGCAGCTTGGGGGGAGCTACAATCCACAATGAGCAGTTCTTC	CASSLGGATIHNEQFF
-	TRBV30	-	TRBJ1-2	TGTGCCTGGATCCCGGAGGGGCCCGAGGGCTACACCTTC	CAWIPEGPEGYTF
-	TRBV7-2	-	TRBJ1-5	TGTGCCAGCAGCTTAGAGGGAGTTCAGCCCCAGCATTTT	CASSLEGVQPQHF
few	TRBV6-5	-	TRBJ2-1	TGTGCCAGCAGTTACAAGCGTCGTCATGAGCAGTTCTTC	CASSYKRRHEQFF
-	TRBV15	-	TRBJ1-2	TGTGCCACCAGCAGGGGGGGGGTTAACTATGGCTACACCTTC	CATSRGGVNYGYTF
-	TRBV5-1	TRBD1	TRBJ2-3	TGCGCCAGCACATCGGCTATAAGGGGGCCGACAGATACGCAGTATTTT	CASTSAIRGPTDTQYF
-	TRBV7-2	TRBD1	TRBJ1-2	TGTGCCAGCAGCTTATGGGGGACAGGGTATGGCTACACCTTC	CASSLWGTGYGYTF
few	TRBV6-5	TRBD1	TRBJ1-2	TGTGCCAGCAGCTCAGAGGGGGCCTATGGCTACACCTTC	CASSSEGAYGYTF
-	TRBV12-5	-	TRBJ1-4	TGTGCTAGTGGTTTGGTTCCGCGCTCGGCGGGGGAAAAACTGTTTTTT	CASGLVPRSAGEKLFF
few	TRBV5-1	TRBD1	TRBJ1-1	TGCGCCAGCAGCTTGGGGATTCGGGACAGGATGAACACTGAAGCTTTCTTT	CASSLGIRDRMNTEAFF
-	TRBV7-9	TRBD1	TRBJ1-5	TGTGCCAGCAGCCCCGGGACAGGGAATGCCAATCAGCCCCAGCATTTT	CASSPGTGNANQPQHF
few	TRBV2	-	TRBJ1-1	TGTGCCAGCAGTGACCGCCGCCAAACCCACGGGGCTTTCTTT	CASSDRRQTHGAFF
-	TRBV11-2	TRBD1	TRBJ1-1	TGTGCCAGCAGCACCGGGACAGGGGTGAGTGAAGCTTTCTTT	CASSTGTGVSEAFF
once	TRBV5-1	-	TRBJ1-4	TGCGCCAGCAGCTTGGGGGCAAGTAGTAATGAAAAACTGTTTTTT	CASSLGASSNEKLFF
few	TRBV6-6	TRBD1	TRBJ1-3	TGTGCCAGCAGTTACTATACAGGGGTGGGAAACACCATATATTTT	CASSYYTGVGNTIYF
-	TRBV5-1	-	TRBJ1-1	TGCGCCAGCAGCTTGGGGGCCGAAGCTTTCTTT	CASSLGAEAFF
-	TRBV9	-	TRBJ1-6	TGTGCCAGCAGTACCACGTCGGATTCACCCCTCCACTTT	CASSTTSDSPLHF
-	TRBV19	-	TRBJ2-5	TGTGCCAGTAGTCCCGGGACACAAGAGACCCAGTACTTC	CASSPGTQETQYF
-	TRBV30	-	TRBJ1-2	TGTGCCTACCGGACGGGGGGCGTTGACAATGGCTACACCTTC	CAYRTGGVDNGYTF
-	TRBV3-1/TRBV3-2	-	TRBJ1-3	TGTGCCAGCAGCTCCACAGGGACTGGAAACACCATATATTTT	CASSSTGTGNTIYF
-	TRBV27	-	TRBJ1-6	TGTGCCAGCAGTTTAGATGGACGCGGGTCACCCCTCCACTTT	CASSLDGRGSPLHF
-	TRBV27	TRBD1	TRBJ2-7	TGTGCCAGCAGTTTATCGGGACAGGGTACCTACGAGCAGTACTTC	CASSLSGQGTYEQYF
-	TRBV4-2	TRBD1	TRBJ1-1	TGTGCCAGCAGCCAGCTGGGAGGGGGACAGGCGGCAACTGAAGCTTTCTTT	CASSQLGGGQAATEAFF
-	TRBV27	-	TRBJ1-5	TGTGCCAGCCGATCGGGGGGCAATCAGCCCCAGCATTTT	CASRSGGNQPQHF
-	TRBV2	-	TRBJ1-4	TGTGCCAGCCGATTCGGTCGGGGGGAAGAAAAACTGTTTTTT	CASRFGRGEEKLFF
-	TRBV3-1/TRBV3-2	-	TRBJ1-2	TGTGCCAGCAGCCAAGCGGGTGCGGTAGGCTATGGCTACACCTTC	CASSQAGAVGYGYTF
-	TRBV18	-	TRBJ2-6	TGTGCCAGCTCACCCCTGGAACAGACCTTCTCTGGGGCCAACGTCCTGACTTTC	CASSPLEQTFSGANVLTF
-	TRBV14	-	TRBJ1-2	TGTGCCAGCAGCCAAGACACAGTTTATGGCTACACCTTC	CASSQDTVYGYTF
-	TRBV2	-	TRBJ1-1	TGTGCCAGCAGCCAACCGGGAAGGGTGAACGCTGAAGCTTTCTTT	CASSQPGRVNAEAFF
-	TRBV7-2	TRBD2	TRBJ2-3	TGTGCCAGCAGCTTACTGCCTAGCGGGATCACAGATACGCAGTATTTT	CASSLLPSGITDTQYF
-	TRBV6-5	TRBD2	TRBJ2-2	TGTGCCAGGCCCCTAGCGGACACCGGGGAGCTGTTTTTT	CARPLADTGELFF
-	TRBV21-1	-	TRBJ1-1	TGTGCCAGCAGCAAACGACAGAACACTGAAGCTTTCTTT	CASSKRQNTEAFF
-	TRBV27	-	TRBJ1-2	TGTGCCAGCAGCTTAACCAGGGAGGGTTATGGGAAAGGCTACACCTTC	CASSLTREGYGKGYTF
-	TRBV4-1	TRBD2	TRBJ2-7	TGCGCCAGCAGCCAAGATTTACTAGCGGGGGACTACGAGCAGTACTTC	CASSQDLLAGDYEQYF
-	TRBV25-1	-	TRBJ1-1	TGTGCCAGCAGCGGCAAGGGAGACACTGAAGCTTTCTTT	CASSGKGDTEAFF
-	TRBV5-1	TRBD1	TRBJ1-2	TGCGCCAGCAGCTTGGACAGGGGAGGTCAAGGCTACACCTTC	CASSLDRGGQGYTF
-	TRBV7-3	TRBD2	TRBJ2-3	TGTGCCAGCAGCCCGCGGACTAGCGGGGGATTAGATACGCAGTATTTT	CASSPRTSGGLDTQYF
-	TRBV7-2	-	TRBJ2-3	TGTGCCAGCAGCTTAGTAGTAGAGAGCACAGATACGCAGTATTTT	CASSLVVESTDTQYF
-	TRBV7-9	-	TRBJ2-1	TGTGCCAGCAGTCCTGCAGGGTTGAGCTCCTACAATGAGCAGTTCTTC	CASSPAGLSSYNEQFF
-	TRBV5-6	TRBD1	TRBJ1-6	TGTGCCAGCAGCGTCGGACAGGGGGCATATTCACCCCTCCACTTT	CASSVGQGAYSPLHF